The rows below give T cell receptor beta chains drawn from one sample of a study of Ad26.COV2.S vaccination and SARS-CoV-2 variants. Only in-frame clones appear in the TCRdb table, and some are missing; sequencing was by immunoSEQ multiplex PCR. The data show some 290,000 clones, about 85% seen once. The sample was peripheral blood, taken in a trial of Ad26.COV2.S vaccine versus placebo. Receptors were obtained from a person between 18 and 65 years old who received the Ad26.COV2.S COVID-19 vaccine or a placebo. CDR3s include the opening cysteine and the closing phenylalanine or tryptophan. Each record gives: CDR3 DNA, CDR3 protein, clone size, J gene, V gene, D gene. D genes are given only for firm matches. Clone size is not always given. Where it is, it says once, few, many or a class for expanded clones.

DNA: TGTGCCAGTGGGCTCGAGACAGGCTCCTACGAGCAGTACTTC
CDR3: CASGLETGSYEQYF
size: .
J: TRBJ2-7
V: TRBV28
D: .

DNA: TGTGCCAGCAGGGAGGGGGGACTAGCGGGTCAAGAGACCCAGTACTTC
CDR3: CASREGGLAGQETQYF
size: .
J: TRBJ2-5
V: TRBV28
D: TRBD2

DNA: TGTGCCAGCAGCTCGCGACAGGGGACGAATCAGCCCCAGCATTTT
CDR3: CASSSRQGTNQPQHF
size: .
J: TRBJ1-5
V: TRBV7-2
D: TRBD1

DNA: TGTGCCAGTAGTATTTTTGGGACTCAAGGGGCCTATGGCTACACCTTC
CDR3: CASSIFGTQGAYGYTF
size: .
J: TRBJ1-2
V: TRBV19
D: .

DNA: TGCGCCAGCAACAGGGGGACTGCAGATACGCAGTATTTT
CDR3: CASNRGTADTQYF
size: .
J: TRBJ2-3
V: TRBV5-1
D: TRBD1

DNA: TGCGCCAGCGAAGGGACACCGAACACTGAAGCTTTCTTT
CDR3: CASEGTPNTEAFF
size: .
J: TRBJ1-1
V: TRBV5-1
D: .

DNA: TGTGCCAGTAGTATAGGTACCACGAGCTCCTACAATGAGCAGTTCTTC
CDR3: CASSIGTTSSYNEQFF
size: .
J: TRBJ2-1
V: TRBV19
D: .

DNA: TGTGCCAGCAGTCCCTTGGGGCGGGGGGCCCCGAATCAGCCCCAGCATTTT
CDR3: CASSPLGRGAPNQPQHF
size: .
J: TRBJ1-5
V: TRBV28
D: .

DNA: TGTGCCAGCTCACCAGTCTGGGACGAGGGGAGGCAGCCCCAGCATTTT
CDR3: CASSPVWDEGRQPQHF
size: .
J: TRBJ1-5
V: TRBV18
D: .

DNA: TGCGCCAGCAGTGACCCAAGGGTATCGACTAAGAATGAGCAGTTCTTC
CDR3: CASSDPRVSTKNEQFF
size: .
J: TRBJ2-1
V: TRBV10-2
D: .

DNA: TGTGCCAGCAGTCCGACAGAGGGGGATTATAACAATCAGCCCCAGCATTTT
CDR3: CASSPTEGDYNNQPQHF
size: .
J: TRBJ1-5
V: TRBV6-2/TRBV6-3
D: .

DNA: TGTGCCAGCAGCTTCGCCGGGGCATACACCTTC
CDR3: CASSFAGAYTF
size: .
J: TRBJ1-2
V: TRBV5-5
D: .

DNA: TGTGCCAGCAGCCTACGGCGGGAACGTGAAAAACTGTTTTTT
CDR3: CASSLRREREKLFF
size: once
J: TRBJ1-4
V: TRBV4-2
D: .

DNA: TGTGCCAGCAGCCCCGGACAGGGAGGAAAACTGTTTTTT
CDR3: CASSPGQGGKLFF
size: once
J: TRBJ1-4
V: TRBV7-9
D: TRBD1

DNA: TGCAGCGTTCCCTCCCCCGGGACAGGTTACGAGCAGTACTTC
CDR3: CSVPSPGTGYEQYF
size: .
J: TRBJ2-7
V: TRBV29-1
D: TRBD1

DNA: TGTGCCAGCAGCTACAAAGAGACCCAGTACTTC
CDR3: CASSYKETQYF
size: .
J: TRBJ2-5
V: TRBV3-1/TRBV3-2
D: .

DNA: TGTGCCAGTAGTATAGGGGGGACAGGGGACTTGACTCAGCATTTT
CDR3: CASSIGGTGDLTQHF
size: .
J: TRBJ1-5
V: TRBV19
D: TRBD1

DNA: TGCGCCAGCAGGACAGGGGGGAATAGTTCGTCCTATAATTCACCCCTCCACTTT
CDR3: CASRTGGNSSSYNSPLHF
size: .
J: TRBJ1-6
V: TRBV10-2
D: TRBD1

DNA: TGTGCCAGCAGCTTAGTCGTCGGTACCAATCAGCCCCAGCATTTT
CDR3: CASSLVVGTNQPQHF
size: .
J: TRBJ1-5
V: TRBV7-6
D: .

DNA: TGTGCCAGCAGCCAAGCTCTAGCGGGGGGGACAGATACGCAGTATTTT
CDR3: CASSQALAGGTDTQYF
size: .
J: TRBJ2-3
V: TRBV3-1/TRBV3-2
D: TRBD2

DNA: TGTGCCAGTACCCCTTTGGGGGTGAACTATGGCTACACCTTC
CDR3: CASTPLGVNYGYTF
size: .
J: TRBJ1-2
V: TRBV19
D: .

DNA: TGCGCCAGCAGCCAAGAGTCTAGCGGGGGCCGAGGGGTAGAGACCCAGTACTTC
CDR3: CASSQESSGGRGVETQYF
size: .
J: TRBJ2-5
V: TRBV4-1
D: TRBD2

DNA: TGTGCCAGCAGCCAACCCTCTAGGGGACCCGAGAGCTCTGGAAACACCATATATTTT
CDR3: CASSQPSRGPESSGNTIYF
size: once
J: TRBJ1-3
V: TRBV3-1/TRBV3-2
D: .

DNA: TGTGCCAGCAGCTTAGGAAGCAACAATGAGCAGTTCTTC
CDR3: CASSLGSNNEQFF
size: few
J: TRBJ2-1
V: TRBV7-3
D: .

DNA: TGTGCCAGCAGCCGGGGATTGCGGGTTAGGACCTACGAGCAGTACTTC
CDR3: CASSRGLRVRTYEQYF
size: .
J: TRBJ2-7
V: TRBV28
D: .

DNA: TGTGCCACCCACCTAGCGGGGGCCCGGAACACCGGGGAGCTGTTTTTT
CDR3: CATHLAGARNTGELFF
size: .
J: TRBJ2-2
V: TRBV28
D: TRBD2

DNA: TGCGCCAGCAGCTACAGACAGGGAACAGATACGCAGTATTTT
CDR3: CASSYRQGTDTQYF
size: .
J: TRBJ2-3
V: TRBV5-1
D: TRBD1

DNA: TGTGCCAGCAGCTCACCTACCAGACAAGAGACCCAGTACTTC
CDR3: CASSSPTRQETQYF
size: .
J: TRBJ2-5
V: TRBV5-4
D: .

DNA: TGCAGCGTTGAAGGCGGGGGGGCTGGCTACACCTTC
CDR3: CSVEGGGAGYTF
size: once
J: TRBJ1-2
V: TRBV29-1
D: .

DNA: TGTGCCAGCGCGGATAGCAATCAGCCCCAGCATTTT
CDR3: CASADSNQPQHF
size: .
J: TRBJ1-5
V: TRBV2
D: .

DNA: TGTGCCAGCTCACCAGCAGGGACCGGTTACGAGCAGTACTTC
CDR3: CASSPAGTGYEQYF
size: .
J: TRBJ2-7
V: TRBV18
D: .

DNA: TGTGCCAGCAGCCCAACAGGACAGTCGACTAATGAAAAACTGTTTTTT
CDR3: CASSPTGQSTNEKLFF
size: .
J: TRBJ1-4
V: TRBV7-3
D: .

DNA: TGTGCCAGCAGGGGGACAGGGAACACTGAAGCTTTCTTT
CDR3: CASRGTGNTEAFF
size: .
J: TRBJ1-1
V: TRBV7-3
D: TRBD1